The sequence of this TCR beta chain was determined in a study of blood T cell repertoires in COVID-19. Turning to the study itself: Spain, Italy and the United States supplied samples that represented acute and convalescent COVID-19.

The assay was immunoSEQ multiplex PCR, and TCRdb's table has in-frame clones only and misses some. This sample has fewer than 450,000 clones, with 80% to 90% found just once. While infection was still active, Seattle patients were enrolled and then followed longitudinally. The CDR3 runs 17 residues. Germline V gene sequence: CDR1 SGHRS, CDR2 YFSETQ. The V end was cut by 0 bases, the J end by 4 bases, with 19 bases between. The sample was peripheral blood. The sequence was collected from a woman in her forties or fifties with COVID-19, enrolled during active disease. The V and J genes are TRBV5-1 and TRBJ1-2; maybe TRBD1 (5 bases). CDR3 sequence: CASSLGRVEVSAYGYTF. Here the CDR3 DNA reads TGCGCCAGCAGCTTGGGCAGGGTAGAAGTGTCGGCCTATGGCTACACCTTC.